These 28 T cell receptor beta chains came from one sample sequenced in a study of tumour-infiltrating T cells in Burkitt lymphoma. Profiling relied on immunoSEQ multiplex PCR, and the TCRdb table lists in-frame clones only, not all of them. The sample lists thousands of clones, approximately 13% occurring once. The sequenced material came from tumor tissue. These receptors were obtained from a human donor with Burkitt lymphoma.

The J gene is TRBJ2-5, the V gene TRBV7-8; D may be TRBD1 (6 bases). From germline, CDR1 is SGHVS and CDR2 FQNEAQ. This CDR3 has 18 amino acids. V lost 3 bases and J lost 4, with 24 bases in between. The CDR3 DNA is TGTGCCAGCAGCTTCACGCAAATAGGGGGAAGGGTCGCAGAGACCCAGTACTTC. Translated: CASSFTQIGGRVAETQYF. Using reference TRBV7-8 and TRBJ2-5 for the parts outside the CDR3, the full variable domain is GAGVSQSPRYKVAKRGQDVALRCDPISGHVSLFWYQQALGQGPEFLTYFQNEAQLDKSGLPSDRFFAERPEGSVSTLKIQRTQQEDSAVYLCASSFTQIGGRVAETQYFGPGTRLLVL.

V gene TRBV27 combines with J gene TRBJ2-7; 8 bases are a match to TRBD2. The length of the CDR3 is 13 residues. Germline CDR1 MNHEY, CDR2 SMNVEV (reference sequence). J gave up 6 bases and V 4 bases, and 5 bases lay outside the gene matches. For the CDR3, the DNA is TGTGCCAGCAGTTCGCCGGGACTAGTCGAGCAGTACTTC. Amino acid sequence: CASSSPGLVEQYF.

This clone was observed a few times. A junction end diverges from the germline sequence, so it may reflect a read error. The V and J genes are TRBV5-6 and TRBJ1-2; TRBD1 is a possible D gene (6 bases). CDR3 size: 11 residues. In germline, CDR1 is SGHDT, CDR2 YYEEEE. The CDR3 region is CASSTNRDIAF. Written as DNA, the CDR3 is TGTGCCAGCAGCACTAACAGGGATATCGCCTTC.

This clone appeared a few times. This chain connects TRBV6-6 to TRBJ2-1, with no clear D. Germline loops: CDR1 MNHNY, CDR2 SVGAGI (reference sequence). CDR3 size: 13 residues. V was cut by 0 bases and J by 10 bases, with 10 bases left in between. The CDR3 DNA reads TGTGCCAGCAGTTACTCAGGATCGAGGGAGCAGTTCTTC. Protein: CASSYSGSREQFF.

The chain uses TRBV5-6 and TRBJ1-5; 9 bases are a match to TRBD1. CDR3 size: 15 residues. Losses at the gene ends were 0 bases for V and 6 bases for J; bases not matched to a gene: 4. In germline, CDR1 is SGHDT, CDR2 YYEEEE. CDR3 amino acids: CASSLAGTGSQPQHF. The CDR3 DNA reads TGTGCCAGCAGCTTGGCTGGGACAGGGAGTCAGCCCCAGCATTTT.

This rearrangement joins TRBV14 to TRBJ2-7, with a possible D match to TRBD2 (6 bases). The CDR3 runs 15 residues. V shed 4 bases and J shed 0 bases, with 13 bases lying between them. Germline CDR1 reads SGHDN; CDR2 reads FVKESK. CDR3 nucleotides: TGTGCCAGCAGCCGCATATTCGGGAGCTCCTACGAGCAGTACTTC. Its translation: CASSRIFGSSYEQYF.

This clone was seen a handful of times. This chain connects TRBV7-2 to TRBJ2-7; maybe TRBD1 (6 bases). Germline V gene data show CDR1 as SGHTA and CDR2 as FQGNSA. The CDR3 is 13 residues long. The V gene lost 2 bases and the J gene lost 4 bases, with 9 bases spanning the gap. The CDR3 spells CASSLIQGYEQYF. The CDR3 DNA sequence: TGTGCCAGCAGCTTAATTCAGGGGTACGAGCAGTACTTC.

This clone was seen only a few times. The V gene is TRBV5-1, the J gene TRBJ2-6; TRBD2 might be the D (6 bases). V was trimmed by 1 base and J by 0 bases, leaving 17 bases between them. The CDR3 extends over 19 amino acids. Germline values: CDR1 SGHRS, CDR2 YFSETQ. The CDR3 here is CASSLTGLGGSSGANVLTF. In DNA, the CDR3 is TGCGCCAGCAGCTTGACGGGGTTGGGAGGATCCTCTGGGGCCAACGTCCTGACTTTC.

This clone was seen more than once but under ten times. CDR3 region: CASSIGTGGRSNQPQHF. CDR3 nucleotides: TGTGCCAGTAGTATAGGGACAGGGGGCAGGAGCAATCAGCCCCAGCATTTT. This chain links TRBV19 with TRBJ1-5; 11 nucleotides line up with TRBD1. V gave up 1 base and J gave up 1 base; unmatched junction bases: 3. Per the germline V gene, CDR1 is LNHDA and CDR2 is SQIVND (reference sequence). The CDR3 consists of 17 residues.

This clone has a handful of counts. V usage is TRBV19 and J usage is TRBJ1-4; D is unresolved. CDR3 size: 15 residues. The V gene lost 2 bases and the J gene lost 0 bases, with 7 bases spanning the gap. Per the germline V gene, CDR1 is LNHDA and CDR2 is SQIVND (reference sequence). CDR3 protein: CASSISAATNEKLFF. The CDR3 bases are TGTGCCAGTAGTATAAGCGCCGCAACTAATGAAAAACTGTTTTTT.

This rearrangement joins TRBV28 to TRBJ2-5; 8 bases are a match to TRBD2. After removal of 4 bases from V and 5 bases from J, the junction contained 12 bases not matched to a gene. The CDR3 length is 16 residues. Germline loops: CDR1 MDHEN, CDR2 SYDVKM. CDR3 DNA sequence: TGTGCCAGCAGTTCAACCCGGACTAGCAGTGGGGAGACCCAGTACTTC. Amino acids: CASSSTRTSSGETQYF.

This clone was counted only a few times. The chain is built from TRBV9 and TRBJ1-2, with unresolved D. Trimming shortened V by 0 bases and J by 6 bases, and 12 bases separated the two germline ends. Germline assignment: CDR1 SGDLS and CDR2 YYNGEE. The length of the CDR3 is 14 residues. The CDR3 coding sequence is TGTGCCAGCAGCGTAGGGACGGTCACGAATGGCTACACCTTC. This sequence encodes CASSVGTVTNGYTF.

A remark on this clone: The conserved closing phenylalanine or tryptophan is absent in this CDR3, likely reflecting a read error. It is unclear where the CDR3 begins or ends on the DNA, so no DNA is shown, and the CDR3 is as TCRdb lists it. The chain employs TRBV28 and TRBJ2-3; TRBD2, the table's D call, was not compared with the DNA. The CDR3 contains 13 residues when both ends are counted. Germline values: CDR1 MDHEN, CDR2 SYDVKM. The CDR3 region is CASSPRLAGVPNL.

In its sample, this clone was seen a few times. The chain uses TRBV4-3 and TRBJ2-7; D unresolved. V gave up 1 base and J gave up 7 bases, with 14 bases separating them. The length of the CDR3 is 14 residues. The germline V gene has CDR1 LGHNA and CDR2 YSLEER. CDR3 coding DNA: TGCGCCAGCAGCCAAGTTCCAGCGAGCCTGGAGCAGTACTTC. Translating gives CASSQVPASLEQYF.

CDR3 nucleotides: TGTGCCAGCAGCTCCGGTCCCGCGGCGGGGAACTCCTACGAGCAGTACTTC. This codes for CASSSGPAAGNSYEQYF. The chain employs TRBV7-8 and TRBJ2-7, with a possible D match to TRBD2 (6 bases). This CDR3 comprises 17 residues. Germline V gene data show CDR1 as SGHVS and CDR2 as FQNEAQ. Trimming took 4 bases from V and 0 from J, leaving 19 bases between them.

Only a few counts were recorded for this clone. In DNA form, the CDR3 reads TGCGCCAGCAGCCAAGGGATATATCAGCCCCAGCATTTT. Translating it yields CASSQGIYQPQHF. This rearrangement joins TRBV4-1 to TRBJ1-5; no clear D. Germline V gene sequence: CDR1 MGHRA, CDR2 YSYEKL. The CDR3 consists of 13 residues. V was cut by 1 base and J by 5 bases, with 6 bases left in between.

This sequence joins TRBV2 and TRBJ1-6; D uncertain. The germline V gene has CDR1 SNHLY and CDR2 FYNNEI. The CDR3 length is 13 residues. V lost 5 bases to trimming and J lost 10 bases, with 12 bases between them. This CDR3 is CASSSPRESPLHF. CDR3 nucleotide sequence: TGTGCCAGCAGTTCTCCCCGGGAGTCACCCCTCCACTTT.

The chain combines TRBV14 with TRBJ1-5; D uncertain. Germline V gene lookup returns CDR1 SGHDN and CDR2 FVKESK. V was shortened by 2 bases and J by 5 bases, with 7 bases between the two germline ends. This CDR3 has 13 amino acids. The CDR3 protein is CASSQFQDQPQHF. The CDR3 nucleotides are TGTGCCAGCAGCCAATTTCAGGATCAGCCCCAGCATTTT.

This chain joins TRBV7-9 and TRBJ1-2; 7 bases align to TRBD1. The germline V gene has CDR1 SEHNR and CDR2 FQNEAQ (reference sequence). Trimming took 3 bases from V and 5 from J; bases not matched to a gene: 9. CDR3 length: 15 amino acids. Here the CDR3 DNA reads TGTGCCAGCAGCTTGTCAACGGACAGGACTTATGGCTACACCTTC. Encoded protein: CASSLSTDRTYGYTF. Drawing the rest from reference TRBV7-9 and TRBJ1-2, the complete variable domain is DTGVSQNPRHKITKRGQNVTFRCDPISEHNRLYWYRQTLGQGPEFLTYFQNEAQLEKSRLLSDRFSAERPKGSFSTLEIQRTEQGDSAMYLCASSLSTDRTYGYTFGSGTRLTVV.

This clone was seen only a few times. The J gene is TRBJ2-3, the V gene TRBV5-6; D assignment may be TRBD1 or TRBD2 (6 bases each). The CDR3 consists of 17 residues. Germline CDR1 reads SGHDT; CDR2 reads YYEEEE. V was shortened by 3 bases and J by 2 bases, with 19 bases between the two germline ends. The CDR3 here is CASSSGRRGAPTDTQYF. In nucleotides, the CDR3 is TGTGCCAGCAGCTCGGGACGGAGGGGGGCCCCCACAGATACGCAGTATTTT. Based on the CDR3 plus reference TRBV5-6 and TRBJ2-3, the full variable domain is DAGVTQSPTHLIKTRGQQVTLRCSPKSGHDTVSWYQQALGQGPQFIFQYYEEEERQRGNFPDRFSGHQFPNYSSELNVNALLLGDSALYLCASSSGRRGAPTDTQYFGPGTRLTVL.

This clone has a handful of counts. The genes are TRBV6-1 and TRBJ2-2; perhaps D is TRBD1 or TRBD2 (6 bases each). Germline values: CDR1 MNHNS, CDR2 SASEGT. Trimming removed 11 bases at V and 6 bases at J, with 16 bases between. The CDR3 is 13 amino acids. The DNA for the CDR3 is TGTGCCGGCTCCCGAGGGGGGTCCGGGGAGCTGTTTTTT. As protein: CAGSRGGSGELFF.

This clone was picked up a small number of times. The chain has TRBV19 and TRBJ1-1, with TRBD1 identical over 8 bases. V gave up 4 bases and J gave up 1 base; unmatched junction bases: 2. This CDR3 is built from 14 residues. Germline V gene lookup returns CDR1 LNHDA and CDR2 SQIVND (reference sequence). CDR3 DNA sequence: TGTGCCAGTAGTAAGCAGGGGGCGAACACTGAAGCTTTCTTT. It encodes CASSKQGANTEAFF. Supplemented by reference TRBV19 and TRBJ1-1, the full variable domain reads DGGITQSPKYLFRKEGQNVTLSCEQNLNHDAMYWYRQDPGQGLRLIYYSQIVNDFQKGDIAEGYSVSREKKESFPLTVTSAQKNPTAFYLCASSKQGANTEAFFGQGTRLTVV.

This sequence joins TRBV5-4 and TRBJ2-2, with TRBD2 matching 11 bases. CDR1 and CDR2 (germline): SGHNT, YYREEE (reference sequence). The V and J ends lost 1 base and 0 bases, in that order; junction bases with no gene match: 5. This CDR3 has 18 amino acids. The CDR3 sequence: CASSLKLAGVTNTGELFF. The CDR3 DNA sequence: TGTGCCAGCAGCTTGAAACTAGCGGGAGTTACGAACACCGGGGAGCTGTTTTTT.

This clone came up a few times. The rearrangement links TRBV28 to TRBJ2-7, with D maybe TRBD1 (5 bases). Per germline, CDR1 MDHEN and CDR2 SYDVKM. Trimming removed 6 bases from V and 4 bases from J, with 16 bases in between. The CDR3 extends over 14 amino acids. CDR3 sequence reads: CASRPLQGRYEQYF. The CDR3 coding sequence is TGTGCCAGCAGACCCCTGCAGGGAAGGTACGAGCAGTACTTC.

This sequence joins TRBV19 and TRBJ2-7; 12 bases line up with TRBD2. Germline-derived CDR1 and CDR2 are LNHDA and SQIVND (reference sequence). The CDR3 length is 16 residues. After removal of 1 base from V and 3 bases from J, the junction contained 4 bases not matched to a gene. The CDR3 coding sequence is TGTGCCAGTAGTATAGGGGGGACTAGCGGGCGCTACGAGCAGTACTTC. Residues: CASSIGGTSGRYEQYF.

This chain uses TRBV7-9 with TRBJ2-7; the D gene could be TRBD1 or TRBD2 (5 bases each). The germline V gene has CDR1 SEHNR and CDR2 FQNEAQ (reference sequence). V was clipped by 5 bases and J by 5 bases, with 10 bases between them. CDR3 length equals 12 residues. The CDR3 sequence is CASSPGRDEQYF. CDR3 bases: TGTGCCAGCAGCCCGGGACGGGACGAGCAGTACTTC.

This clone was observed a handful of times. Germline and junction disagree at one end, which may indicate a read error. This chain links TRBV7-7 with TRBJ2-5; D unresolved. This CDR3 is built from 13 residues. Germline assignment: CDR1 SSHAT and CDR2 FNYEAQ (reference sequence). CDR3: CASSAGVQETQYF. The CDR3, as DNA: TGTGCTAGCAGCGCAGGCGTCCAAGAGACCCAGTACTTC.

The gene calls are TRBV28 and TRBJ1-1; TRBD1 matches 9 bases. CDR1 is MDHEN and CDR2 is SYDVKM in the germline V gene. With V trimmed by 6 bases and J by 3 bases, 14 bases remained unmatched. The CDR3 loop spans 17 amino acids. CDR3 loop: CASSQTGGDLLDTEAFF. CDR3 sequence (DNA): TGTGCCAGCAGCCAAACAGGGGGCGATCTCTTGGACACTGAAGCTTTCTTT.